This T cell receptor beta chain was captured in a study of cytomegalovirus exposure and HLA in healthy donors. Concerning this clone itself: Its antigen is not known.

Study-wide results and limits: Through in vitro validation, a few CMV-associated chains were shown to be specific for CMV antigens. Reported results showed that the classifier diagnosed cytomegalovirus status with high specificity and sensitivity.

Method: immunoSEQ multiplex PCR; TCRdb's copy keeps in-frame clones and lacks some. The sample consists of roughly 190,000 clones, roughly nine tenths of them appearing once. The validation cohort, a group of over a hundred subjects, included the donors and was separate from the roughly 670-subject first cohort. The CDR3 has 16 residues. V was pared by 4 bases and J by 0 bases, with 13 bases between. Germline V lookup: CDR1 MDHEN, CDR2 SYDVKM. The clonotype originates from a man aged 25-45 years in good health and CMV-seropositive. The sample was PBMCs. V usage is TRBV28 and J usage is TRBJ2-1; D unresolved. CDR3 amino acids: CASSSRLESSYNEQFF. CDR3 nucleotides: TGTGCCAGCAGTTCCCGACTCGAAAGCTCCTACAATGAGCAGTTCTTC.